This TCR beta chain is drawn from a study of regulatory T cells in long-lasting Graves disease. Building of the TCR beta libraries involved iRepertoire HTBI primers and Arm-PCR of CDR3 regions. Authors' methods: Across the samples, identification revealed about 62 TRBV and 13 to 15 TRBJ segments. Each CDR3 protein is one row after TCRdb ran MiXCR on the multiplex PCR reads. None of the V and J calls come from the authors' own analysis; TCRdb made them. The table records roughly 610,000 distinct CDR3 sequences, roughly 15% of them present only once. Time point of the sample: newly diagnosed GD, antithyroid drugs for less than 3 months. Researchers made the TCR library from RNA that was extracted from PBMCs. This clonotype was detected ten times or more. The germline V and J ends were trimmed by 6 bases and 0 bases, with 8 bases remaining between them. The CDR3 sequence is 13 residues long. The germline V gene has CDR1 MNHNS and CDR2 SASEGT.

This same sample was also taken into another study, of T cells in Graves' hyperthyroidism and ophthalmopathy.

The origin of this receptor is a woman in her 30s with Graves disease. The chain employs TRBV6-1 and TRBJ1-1; no definite D call. Sequences were derived from peripheral blood mononuclear cells (PBMCs), sampled at new diagnosis, from a patient treated with antithyroid drugs. CDR3 in amino acids: CASRERVNTEAFF. CDR3 DNA: TGTGCCAGCAGGGAACGTGTGAACACTGAAGCTTTCTTT.